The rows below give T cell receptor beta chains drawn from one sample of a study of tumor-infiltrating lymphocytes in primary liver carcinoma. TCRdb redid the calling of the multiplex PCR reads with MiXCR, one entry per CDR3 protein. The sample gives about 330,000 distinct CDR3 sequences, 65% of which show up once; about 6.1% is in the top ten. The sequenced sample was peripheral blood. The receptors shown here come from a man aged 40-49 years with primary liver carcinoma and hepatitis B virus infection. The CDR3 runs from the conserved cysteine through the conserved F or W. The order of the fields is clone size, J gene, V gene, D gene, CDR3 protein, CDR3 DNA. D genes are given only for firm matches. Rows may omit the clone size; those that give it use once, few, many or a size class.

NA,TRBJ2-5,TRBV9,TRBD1,CASSAAGQGASETQYF,TGTGCCAGCAGCGCCGCCGGACAGGGGGCTTCGGAGACCCAGTACTTC
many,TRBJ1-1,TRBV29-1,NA,CSVQGSVDTEAFF,TGCAGCGTCCAGGGGTCGGTGGACACTGAAGCTTTCTTT
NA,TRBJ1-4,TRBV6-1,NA,CASNELPSNRVTNEKLFF,TGTGCCAGCAATGAGCTACCATCGAACAGGGTAACTAATGAAAAACTGTTTTTT
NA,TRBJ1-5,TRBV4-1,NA,CVSTQEPGVSNQPQHF,TGTGTCAGCACCCAAGAGCCCGGAGTTAGCAATCAGCCCCAGCATTTT
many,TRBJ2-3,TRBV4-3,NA,CASSQQVFIDTQYF,TGCGCCAGCAGCCAACAAGTCTTTATAGATACGCAGTATTTT
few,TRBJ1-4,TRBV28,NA,CASRITNEKLFF,TGTGCCAGTAGAATTACCAATGAAAAACTGTTTTTT
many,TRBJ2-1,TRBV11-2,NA,CASSLESYNEQFF,TGTGCCAGCAGCTTAGAATCATACAATGAGCAGTTCTTC
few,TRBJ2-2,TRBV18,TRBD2,CASSPRLHSGRSTGELFF,TGTGCCAGCTCACCAAGGCTTCATAGCGGGAGGAGCACCGGGGAGCTGTTTTTT
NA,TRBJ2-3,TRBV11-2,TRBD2,CARSLGPMVAGFTDTQYF,TGTGCCAGAAGCTTAGGCCCAATGGTAGCGGGCTTCACAGATACGCAGTATTTT
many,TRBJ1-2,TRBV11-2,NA,CASSLVQGPLGGYTF,TGTGCCAGCAGCCTTGTTCAGGGGCCGTTGGGTGGCTACACCTTC
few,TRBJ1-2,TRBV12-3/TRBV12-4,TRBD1,CASSATGGHYGYTF,TGTGCCAGCAGTGCCACAGGGGGCCACTATGGCTACACCTTC
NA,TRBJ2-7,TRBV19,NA,CASSVEGTRTYEQYF,TGTGCCAGTAGCGTCGAGGGGACGCGAACCTACGAGCAGTACTTC
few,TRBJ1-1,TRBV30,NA,CAWATGTNNLQAFF,TGTGCCTGGGCAACCGGGACGAATAACCTTCAAGCTTTCTTT
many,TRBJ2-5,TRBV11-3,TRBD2,CASSLSSGTQETQYF,TGTGCCAGCAGCTTATCTAGCGGGACCCAAGAGACCCAGTACTTC
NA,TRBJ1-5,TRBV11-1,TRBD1,CASSRVGGVNQPQHF,TGTGCCAGCAGCCGGGTAGGGGGCGTCAATCAGCCCCAGCATTTT
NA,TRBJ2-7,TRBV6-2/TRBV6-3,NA,CARSHSYEQYF,TGTGCCAGGAGTCACAGCTACGAGCAGTACTTC
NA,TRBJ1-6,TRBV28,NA,CASSLSQEYSALHF,TGTGCCAGCAGTTTATCTCAGGAGTATTCAGCCCTCCACTTT
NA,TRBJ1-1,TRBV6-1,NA,CASCELRNTEAFF,TGTGCCAGCTGTGAACTTAGGAACACTGAAGCTTTCTTT
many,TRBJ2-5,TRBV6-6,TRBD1,CASSYSRDRQETQYF,TGTGCCAGCAGTTACTCCCGGGACAGGCAAGAGACCCAGTACTTC
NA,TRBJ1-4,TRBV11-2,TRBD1,CAISPDRDEKKLSF,TGTGCCATCAGCCCGGACAGGGATGAGAAAAAACTGTCTTTT
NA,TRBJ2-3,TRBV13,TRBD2,CGSMKPGTSGSTDTQYF,TGTGGCAGCATGAAGCCTGGGACTAGCGGTTCCACAGATACGCAGTATTTT
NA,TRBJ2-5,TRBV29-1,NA,CSARKGETQYF,TGCAGCGCCCGCAAGGGAGAGACCCAGTACTTC
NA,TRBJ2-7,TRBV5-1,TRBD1,CASSNSGTGVEQYF,TGCGCCAGCAGTAATTCCGGGACAGGGGTCGAGCAGTACTTC
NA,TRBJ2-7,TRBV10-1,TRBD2,CSTQAGETDEQYF,TGCTCCACCCAAGCGGGAGAGACAGACGAGCAGTACTTC
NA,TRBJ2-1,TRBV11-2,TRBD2,CASSLAVALAGAYNEQFF,TGTGCCAGCAGCTTGGCGGTGGCACTAGCGGGGGCCTACAATGAGCAGTTCTTC
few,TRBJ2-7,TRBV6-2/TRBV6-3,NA,CASSYPQQGTPYEQYF,TGTGCCAGCAGTTACCCACAACAGGGAACCCCCTACGAGCAGTACTTC
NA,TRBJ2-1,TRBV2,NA,CVSSEAPTGGPYNEQFF,TGTGTCAGCAGTGAAGCCCCTACTGGGGGACCCTACAATGAGCAGTTCTTC
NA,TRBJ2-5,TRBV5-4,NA,CASSVPAETLYF,TGTGCCAGCAGCGTCCCTGCGGAGACCCTGTACTTC
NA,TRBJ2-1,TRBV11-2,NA,CVSSLDYGGLLAEGIYNEQFF,TGTGTCAGCAGCTTAGATTACGGGGGCTTGCTAGCGGAAGGGATCTACAATGAACAGTTCTTC
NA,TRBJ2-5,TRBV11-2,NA,CSSRLEAGGPETQYF,TGTTCCAGCCGCTTAGAGGCTGGGGGGCCAGAGACCCAGTACTTC
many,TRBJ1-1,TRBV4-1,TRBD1,CASSLLPPRQGWSEAFF,TGCGCCAGCAGCTTACTCCCCCCTCGACAGGGATGGTCTGAAGCTTTCTTT
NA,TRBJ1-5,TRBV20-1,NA,CSAPLRNQPQHF,TGCAGTGCCCCGTTGAGGAATCAGCCCCAGCATTTT
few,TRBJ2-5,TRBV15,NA,CATSRGQDSEETQYF,TGTGCCACCAGCAGAGGACAGGATAGCGAAGAGACCCAGTACTTC
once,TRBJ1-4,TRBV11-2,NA,CAGSEPGTAGEKLFF,TGTGCCGGCAGCGAGCCCGGGACGGCCGGGGAAAAACTGTTTTTT
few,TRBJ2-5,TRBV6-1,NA,CASNRTVSETQYF,TGTGCCAGCAACAGAACTGTCTCGGAGACCCAGTACTTC